This T cell receptor (beta chain) was retrieved from a study of blood T cell repertoires in COVID-19 (dated by TCRdb to about 2020). For the wider study: Samples from collaborators originated in the United States, Italy and Spain and spanned both the acute and convalescent phases of COVID-19. Sample metadata almost always included a de-identified subject ID, COVID-19 status, age in years and sex. The repertoires were released in a freely available public database intended as a resource for research on the immune response to SARS-CoV-2. Subjects who had been exposed to COVID-19, were actively infected with it, or had recovered from it provided the deeply sampled blood TCRbeta repertoires that made up the dataset. Samples came from the ongoing ImmuneRACE study (first 160 participants) plus 1,254 subjects from 6 global collaborators. The prospective study material was composed of cDNA or gDNA derived from T cells, B-cell-depleted T cells, or PBMCs. Where available, HLA class I and class II types were taken from metadata supplied by the sample provider and were not determined by assay-based typing. The study at large found these results: The quantity of clinical and demographic metadata differed by source and by participant and was supplied without curation.

As for this clone: Its antigen target is currently unknown. Within one base of it there is no much larger clone, and no base qualities were kept.

TCRbeta CDR3 regions were amplified from genomic DNA using the immunoSEQ Assay, a bias-controlled multiplex PCR. For the original study's pipeline: The number of nucleated cells in each sample was estimated from the amplification of reference gene primers within the assay. To quantify the absolute abundance of each unique TCRbeta CDR3 rearrangement, sequence reads were collapsed and filtered. For each sample, productive Simpson clonality was calculated by taking the square root of Simpson's diversity index across productive rearrangements. TCRdb re-hosts the immuneACCESS table, in-frame sequences only. Its copies lack some clones; in the studies checked, an unresolved V gene accounts for under half of them, and the cause for the rest is not known. V and J calls and clone size follow that table, whereas D and trimming were derived from the DNA. The sample table shows some 180,000 clones, and approximately 90% are seen once. The biggest ten clones account for 6% of the sample.

Cut back by 3 bases and 5 bases, the V and J ends lie 12 bases apart. CDR1 and CDR2 were assigned from the germline V gene as KGHDR and SFDVKD. The CDR3 holds 14 amino acids from the cysteine to the phenylalanine. The retained sequence is limited to the CDR3, 42 bases, with the frame set at the first base. Each collaborating institution followed its own protocols to collect whole blood in K2EDTA tubes. For TCRbeta analysis, collaborator samples were shipped as frozen whole blood, as isolated PBMCs, or as DNA extracted from either sample type. What was sequenced was peripheral blood. The receptor comes from a man aged 40-50 years with active or convalescent COVID-19. Recombination linked TRBV24-1 to TRBJ2-5; matching of 6 bases hints at TRBD2 as the D gene. The DNA sequence reads TGTGCCACCAGTGATCGGGGGTCGTGGGAGACCCAGTACTTC. Its translation is CATSDRGSWETQYF.